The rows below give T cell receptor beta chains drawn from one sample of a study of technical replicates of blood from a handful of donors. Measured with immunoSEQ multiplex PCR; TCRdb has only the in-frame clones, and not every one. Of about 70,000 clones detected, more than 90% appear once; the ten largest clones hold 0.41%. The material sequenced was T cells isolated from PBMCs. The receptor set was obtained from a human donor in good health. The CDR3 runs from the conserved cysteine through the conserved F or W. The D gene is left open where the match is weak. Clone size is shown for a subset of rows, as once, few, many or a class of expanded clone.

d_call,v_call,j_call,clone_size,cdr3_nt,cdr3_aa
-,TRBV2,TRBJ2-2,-,TGTGCTACTGGGCAGGGCGGAACCGGGGAGCTGTTTTTT,CATGQGGTGELFF
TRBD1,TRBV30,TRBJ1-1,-,TGTGCCTGCCACTGGACAGGGGGCGAGGAAGCTTTCTTT,CACHWTGGEEAFF
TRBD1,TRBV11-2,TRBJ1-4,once,TGTGCCAGCTGGGACAGGGAAAATGAAAAACTGTTTTTT,CASWDRENEKLFF
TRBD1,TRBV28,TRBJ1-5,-,TGTGCCAGCACCACCGACAGGGCGGGCAATCAGCCCCAGCATTTT,CASTTDRAGNQPQHF
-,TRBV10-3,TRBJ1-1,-,TGTGCCAGCTCGGGGCAGCGGGGGCTCGGGGTTGGGGAAGCTTTCTTT,CASSGQRGLGVGEAFF
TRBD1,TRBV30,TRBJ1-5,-,TGTGCCTGGAGTGCCATGACAGGGAATCAGCCCCAGCATTTT,CAWSAMTGNQPQHF
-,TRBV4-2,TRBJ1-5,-,TGTGCCAGCAGCCAAGGTCAGGATCAGCCCCAGCATTTT,CASSQGQDQPQHF
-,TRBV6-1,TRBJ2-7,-,TGTGCCAGCAGTGACCAGACAGGATCCTACGAGCAGTACTTC,CASSDQTGSYEQYF
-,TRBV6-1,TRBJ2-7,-,TGTGCCAGCAGTGAAACACTAGTGAAGCAGTACTTC,CASSETLVKQYF
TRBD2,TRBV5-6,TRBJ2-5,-,TGTGCCAGCAGCTTGGCCCTGGGACTAGCTTTTCAAGAGACCCAGTACTTC,CASSLALGLAFQETQYF
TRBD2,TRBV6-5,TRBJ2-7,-,TGTGCCAGCAGTTACACGACTAGCGGCTACTACGAGCAGTACTTC,CASSYTTSGYYEQYF
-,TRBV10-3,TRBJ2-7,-,TGTGCCATCAGTGAGAGCAGGGGATATTACGAGCAGTACTTC,CAISESRGYYEQYF
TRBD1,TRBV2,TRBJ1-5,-,TGTGCCAGCAGTGTCGAGAGGACAGGGGGTTTCAGGAGCAATCAGCCCCAGCATTTT,CASSVERTGGFRSNQPQHF
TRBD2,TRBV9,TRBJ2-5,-,TGTGCCAGCAGCGTAGGGACGGGAGGAGGAGAGACCCAGTACTTC,CASSVGTGGGETQYF
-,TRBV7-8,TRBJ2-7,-,TGTGCCAGCAGCTTAGTGTCAGTTTACTACGAGCAGTACTTC,CASSLVSVYYEQYF